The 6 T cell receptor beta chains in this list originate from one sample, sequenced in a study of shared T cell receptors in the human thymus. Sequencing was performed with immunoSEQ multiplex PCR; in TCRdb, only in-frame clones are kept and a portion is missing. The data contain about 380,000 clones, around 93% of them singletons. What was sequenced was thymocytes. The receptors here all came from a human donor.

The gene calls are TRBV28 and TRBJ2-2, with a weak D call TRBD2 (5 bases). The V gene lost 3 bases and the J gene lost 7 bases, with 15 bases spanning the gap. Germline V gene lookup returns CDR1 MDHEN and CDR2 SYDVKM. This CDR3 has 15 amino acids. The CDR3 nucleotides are TGTGCCAGCAGTTTTCGGGCGGAGGAAGGCGGGGAGCTGTTTTTT. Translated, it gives CASSFRAEEGGELFF.

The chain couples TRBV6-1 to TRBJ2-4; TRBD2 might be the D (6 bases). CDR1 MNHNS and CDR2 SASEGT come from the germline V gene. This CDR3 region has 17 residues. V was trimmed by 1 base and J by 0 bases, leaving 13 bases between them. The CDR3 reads CASSEGGTPLAKNIQYF. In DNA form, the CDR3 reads TGTGCCAGCAGTGAAGGGGGGACTCCTCTAGCCAAAAACATTCAGTACTTC.

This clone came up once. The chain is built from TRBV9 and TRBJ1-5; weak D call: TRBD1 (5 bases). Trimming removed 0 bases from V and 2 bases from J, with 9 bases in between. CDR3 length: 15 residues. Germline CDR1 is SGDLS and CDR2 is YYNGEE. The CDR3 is CASSVGLGGNQPQHF. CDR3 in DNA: TGTGCCAGCAGCGTAGGATTAGGGGGCAATCAGCCCCAGCATTTT.

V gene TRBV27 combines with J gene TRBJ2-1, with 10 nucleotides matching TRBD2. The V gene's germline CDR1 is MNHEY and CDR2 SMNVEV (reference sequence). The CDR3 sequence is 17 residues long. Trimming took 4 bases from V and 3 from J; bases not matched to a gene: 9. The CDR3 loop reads CASSSGLSGRNYNEQFF. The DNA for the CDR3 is TGTGCCAGCAGTTCTGGCCTTAGCGGGAGGAACTACAATGAGCAGTTCTTC.

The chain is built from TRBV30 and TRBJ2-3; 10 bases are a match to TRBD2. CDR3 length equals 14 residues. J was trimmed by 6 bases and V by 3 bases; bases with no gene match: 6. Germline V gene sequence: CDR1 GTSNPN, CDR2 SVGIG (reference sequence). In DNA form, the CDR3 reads TGTGCCTGGAGATCAGCGGGGGGGGCTGATACGCAGTATTTT. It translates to CAWRSAGGADTQYF.

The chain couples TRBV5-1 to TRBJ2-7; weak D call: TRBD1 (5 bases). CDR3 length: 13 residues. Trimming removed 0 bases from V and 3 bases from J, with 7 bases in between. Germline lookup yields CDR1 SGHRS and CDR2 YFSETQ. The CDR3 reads CASSLEQGYEQYF. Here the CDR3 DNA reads TGCGCCAGCAGCTTGGAGCAGGGCTACGAGCAGTACTTC.